This is a list of T cell receptor beta chains from one sample in a study of shared T cell receptors in the human thymus. Libraries were prepared by immunoSEQ multiplex PCR; TCRdb keeps only in-frame clonotypes and omits some of them. The sample gives 700,000 or so clones, 80% to 90% of which show up once; about 0.0098% is in the top ten. The same data also contributed to another study, on human thymus T cells.

The specimen sequenced was thymocytes. The receptors stem from a girl under two years old with a congenital heart defect. Both conserved end residues are part of each CDR3. D genes are given only for firm matches. Where a row states a size, it is once, few, many or the class of an expanded clone; other rows omit it.

v_call,clone_size,d_call,j_call,cdr3_aa,cdr3_nt
TRBV28,.,TRBD1,TRBJ1-5,CASSPGTDSNQPQHF,TGTGCCAGCAGTCCAGGGACAGACAGCAATCAGCCCCAGCATTTT
TRBV27,few,TRBD2,TRBJ2-3,CASKLASGGDTQYF,TGTGCCAGCAAGTTGGCTAGCGGGGGAGATACGCAGTATTTT
TRBV5-6,.,.,TRBJ1-1,CASSTAGPTNTEAFF,TGTGCCAGCAGCACCGCAGGCCCCACTAACACTGAAGCTTTCTTT
TRBV7-9,.,.,TRBJ1-5,CASSVTENQPQHF,TGTGCCAGCAGCGTGACTGAAAATCAGCCCCAGCATTTT
TRBV9,.,.,TRBJ1-1,CASSVFTPGREEGYTEAFF,TGTGCCAGCAGCGTATTCACCCCAGGCAGGGAGGAGGGGTACACTGAAGCTTTCTTT
TRBV4-2,.,TRBD1,TRBJ1-3,CASSHYGTVGAILSGNTIYF,TGTGCCAGCAGCCACTACGGGACAGTCGGGGCCATCCTCTCTGGAAACACCATATATTTT
TRBV2,.,TRBD1,TRBJ1-2,CASRKTGVAYGYTF,TGTGCCAGCCGGAAAACAGGGGTAGCCTATGGCTACACCTTC
TRBV15,.,.,TRBJ1-2,CATSRNRGHYGYTF,TGTGCCACCAGCAGAAATAGGGGCCACTATGGCTACACCTTC
TRBV5-1,.,.,TRBJ1-2,CASSLGQNPNYGYTF,TGCGCCAGCAGCTTGGGTCAGAACCCTAACTATGGCTACACCTTC
TRBV21-1,.,.,TRBJ1-2,CASSKLIGQGPGYTF,TGTGCCAGCAGCAAATTAATTGGTCAGGGGCCTGGCTACACCTTC
TRBV13,.,.,TRBJ2-7,CASSLGPGEEQYF,TGTGCCAGCAGCTTAGGTCCAGGGGAAGAGCAGTACTTC
TRBV5-4,few,.,TRBJ2-3,CASSWRGTDTQYF,TGTGCCAGCAGCTGGCGGGGTACAGATACGCAGTATTTT
TRBV6-1,.,.,TRBJ2-7,CASSAYRSGYEQYF,TGTGCCAGCTCCGCGTACAGATCTGGGTACGAGCAGTACTTC
TRBV7-8,.,TRBD2,TRBJ2-1,CASSQLAGRLRDEQFF,TGTGCCAGCAGCCAACTAGCGGGGAGACTTAGGGATGAGCAGTTCTTC
TRBV29-1,.,.,TRBJ1-1,CSVEEARGANTEAFF,TGCAGCGTTGAAGAGGCGCGGGGGGCGAACACTGAAGCTTTCTTT
TRBV18,.,.,TRBJ1-2,CASSFTSNTPYGYTF,TGTGCCAGCTCCTTCACGTCGAACACCCCCTATGGCTACACCTTC
TRBV5-5,.,TRBD1,TRBJ1-1,CASSRTGVRNTEAFF,TGTGCCAGCAGCCGGACAGGGGTTCGGAACACTGAAGCTTTCTTT
TRBV7-9,few,.,TRBJ1-1,CASSPMGGRVTEAFF,TGTGCCAGCAGCCCAATGGGGGGGCGGGTCACTGAAGCTTTCTTT
TRBV4-1,once,TRBD1,TRBJ1-4,CASSQDVGTGATNEKLFF,TGCGCCAGCAGCCAAGATGTGGGGACAGGGGCGACTAATGAAAAACTGTTTTTT
TRBV19,.,.,TRBJ1-3,CASTGNRSSGNTIYF,TGTGCCAGTACAGGGAATAGGAGCTCTGGAAACACCATATATTTT
TRBV5-1,.,.,TRBJ1-3,CASSLFSSGNTIYF,TGCGCCAGCAGCTTGTTCTCCTCTGGAAACACCATATATTTT
TRBV10-3,.,.,TRBJ1-3,CAIRIPGTPRTSGNTIYF,TGTGCCATCAGAATCCCCGGGACTCCCCGAACCTCTGGAAACACCATATATTTT
TRBV9,.,.,TRBJ2-1,CASSVELGEAAHNEQFF,TGTGCCAGCAGCGTCGAACTAGGGGAGGCTGCACACAATGAGCAGTTCTTC
TRBV4-1,.,.,TRBJ1-2,CASSLEGGQGGGYTF,TGCGCCAGCAGCCTCGAAGGTGGGCAGGGTGGTGGCTACACCTTC
TRBV2,.,.,TRBJ2-7,CASSTQLPTYEQYF,TGTGCCAGCAGTACACAGCTTCCCACCTACGAGCAGTACTTC
TRBV27,few,.,TRBJ2-1,CASSHTGSSYNEQFF,TGTGCCAGCAGTCACACAGGGAGCTCCTACAATGAGCAGTTCTTC
TRBV27,.,.,TRBJ1-5,CASSSRRSNQPQHF,TGTGCCAGCAGTTCCAGGAGGAGCAATCAGCCCCAGCATTTT